This T cell receptor beta chain was observed in a study of blood T cell repertoires in COVID-19 (dated by TCRdb to about 2020). As for the study more broadly: Samples from collaborators originated in the United States, Italy and Spain and spanned both the acute and convalescent phases of COVID-19. Where HLA class I and class II types were available, the types were taken from metadata supplied by the sample provider, not from assay-based typing. The samples were drawn from the first 160 participants of the ongoing ImmuneRACE study and from about 1,200 subjects provided by 6 global collaborators. The sample metadata nearly always contained a de-identified subject ID, COVID-19 status, age in years and sex. The repertoires were released in a freely available public database intended as a resource for research on the immune response to SARS-CoV-2. The prospective study material was composed of cDNA or gDNA derived from T cells, B-cell-depleted T cells, or PBMCs. Deeply sampled blood TCRbeta repertoires from subjects exposed to, actively infected with, or recovered from COVID-19 were included in the dataset.

The collaborating institutions used their own protocols to collect whole blood in K2EDTA tubes. Collaborator samples were shipped for TCRbeta analysis as frozen whole blood, isolated PBMCs, or DNA extracted from either sample type. A distance of 9 bases separates the germline ends of V and J, which lose 0 bases and 5 bases respectively. CDR1 and CDR2, looked up from the germline V gene, are SGHRS and YFSETQ. The CDR3 covers 14 residues, taking in both the cysteine and the phenylalanine. The retained sequence is limited to the CDR3, 42 bases, with the frame set at the first base. What the authors observed across the whole study: How much clinical and demographic metadata was included differed by source and by participant, and the metadata was provided uncurated.

To note about this clone: There is no known antigen for this receptor. Per-base quality was not reported, and no clone a single base away is much larger than it.

TCRbeta CDR3 regions were amplified from genomic DNA by means of the immunoSEQ Assay, a bias-controlled multiplex PCR. The original methods were these. The number of nucleated cells in each sample was estimated by amplification of reference gene primers within the assay. To quantify the absolute abundance of each unique TCRbeta CDR3 rearrangement, sequence reads were collapsed and filtered. For each sample, productive Simpson clonality was calculated by taking the square root of Simpson's diversity index across productive rearrangements. TCRdb re-hosts the immuneACCESS table, in-frame sequences only. Its copies lack some clones; in the studies checked, an unresolved V gene accounts for under half of them, and the cause for the rest is not known. Clonal size and the V and J genes are those of that table, whereas D and trimming came from the DNA. The sample has over 200,000 clones on record, around 89% of them singletons. About 5% of the sample rests with the top ten.

The source material was peripheral blood. The chain is assembled from TRBV5-1 and TRBJ2-1; the D gene cannot be named for sure. The receptor was derived from a woman in her forties with acute or convalescent COVID-19. CDR3 sequence: CASSLDQVHNEQFF. The DNA sequence is as follows: TGCGCCAGCAGCTTGGATCAGGTTCACAATGAGCAGTTCTTC.